These T cell receptor beta chains were read from a single sample in a study of cytomegalovirus exposure and HLA in healthy donors. The protocol was immunoSEQ multiplex PCR, while the TCRdb copy is restricted to in-frame clones and leaves out a portion. The table has about 140,000 clones, about 84% seen once. The sample comprised PBMCs. All receptors derive from a man aged 50 or older in good health and CMV-seronegative. CDR3s include the opening cysteine and the closing phenylalanine or tryptophan. Fields, in order: clone size, D gene, J gene, CDR3 length, V gene, CDR3 DNA, CDR3 protein. The D gene is left open where the match is weak. The size of a clone is reported for some rows only, either as once, few or many, or as a class for expanded clones.

>-|TRBD1|TRBJ1-2|16|TRBV19
TGTGCCAGTAGTATGCGATCAGGGGGCATGATCTATGGCTACACCTTC
CASSMRSGGMIYGYTF
>-|-|TRBJ2-1|13|TRBV29-1
TGCAGCGTTGACAGGAATACCTACAATGAGCAGTTCTTC
CSVDRNTYNEQFF
>-|TRBD1|TRBJ1-4|10|TRBV20-1
TGCAGTGCTAGAGCGCCGGGACAGGTTTTT
CSARAPGQVF
>-|-|TRBJ2-3|17|TRBV7-6
TGTGCCAGCAGCTTAACGTGGACCCGACAGGGCACAGATACGCAGTATTTT
CASSLTWTRQGTDTQYF
>-|TRBD1|TRBJ2-7|14|TRBV11-2
TGTGCCAGCAGCACGGGACAGGGAACCTACGAGCAGTACTTC
CASSTGQGTYEQYF
>once|-|TRBJ2-1|13|TRBV6-1
TGTGCCAGCGGGAGACTAGTAGGGAATGAGCAGTTCTTC
CASGRLVGNEQFF
>-|TRBD2|TRBJ2-3|12|TRBV9
TGTGCCAGCAGCGCACAGCGGGGGACGCAGTATTTT
CASSAQRGTQYF
>once|TRBD1|TRBJ2-7|16|TRBV5-1
TGCGCCAGCAGCTTGTCCGAACAGGGGTATGCCGACGAGCAGTACTTC
CASSLSEQGYADEQYF
>-|-|TRBJ1-5|15|TRBV6-5
TGTGCCAGCAGTTACTCCAGGCAGAACAATCAGCCCCAGCATTTT
CASSYSRQNNQPQHF
>-|-|TRBJ2-1|18|TRBV28
TGTGCCAGCAGTTTACGCCTAGGGAGTAGGGTGGGCTACAATGAGCAGTTCTTC
CASSLRLGSRVGYNEQFF
>-|TRBD2|TRBJ2-7|15|TRBV4-1
TGCGCCAGCAGCCAAGGAGAAGCGGGGGGCCGCGAGCAGTACTTC
CASSQGEAGGREQYF
>-|TRBD1|TRBJ1-4|16|TRBV9
TGTGCCAGCAGCGCTGACAGGGGCGCAACTAATGAAAAACTGTTTTTT
CASSADRGATNEKLFF
>few|-|TRBJ1-2|14|TRBV6-1
TGTGCCAGCAGACCGGGATCTAATAACTATGGCTACACCTTC
CASRPGSNNYGYTF
>-|TRBD1|TRBJ2-7|15|TRBV29-1
TGCAGCGTTGAAGACGACAGGGCGAGCTCCTACGAGCAGTACTTC
CSVEDDRASSYEQYF
>-|-|TRBJ1-1|17|TRBV6-8
TGTGCCAGCAGTTGGAACAGGTGCTACTGCGTGAACACTGAAGCTTTCTTT
CASSWNRCYCVNTEAFF
>-|-|TRBJ1-2|16|TRBV6-5
TGTGCCAGCAGTTACTCGAAGGTTCCCAGGGTAAATGGCTACACCTTC
CASSYSKVPRVNGYTF
>-|TRBD1|TRBJ1-4|19|TRBV19
TGTGCCAGTAGTATTAAGGGCCCGGGACAGGGCGTTCATTTTGAAAAACTGTTTTTT
CASSIKGPGQGVHFEKLFF
>-|-|TRBJ2-2|13|TRBV6-6
TGTGCCACACGCGACAGCCGCGACGGGGAGCTGTTTTTT
CATRDSRDGELFF
>-|-|TRBJ1-2|13|TRBV7-2
TGTGCCAGCAGCTTGCCAGGGCCGTATGGCTACACCTTC
CASSLPGPYGYTF
>few|-|TRBJ2-1|12|TRBV5-6
TGTGCCAGCAGCTCGGGGTCCAATGAGCAGTTCTTC
CASSSGSNEQFF
>-|TRBD1|TRBJ1-2|13|TRBV25-1
TGTGCCAGCAGTGTGGGACAGGGGGGTGGCTACACCTTC
CASSVGQGGGYTF
>-|TRBD1|TRBJ2-7|15|TRBV7-9
TGTGCCAGCAGCTCAACCGGGACAGGGCTGTACGAGCAGTACTTC
CASSSTGTGLYEQYF
>-|-|TRBJ1-4|13|TRBV5-4
TGTGCCAGCAGCGCCAGGGATAATGAAAAACTGTTTTTT
CASSARDNEKLFF
>-|-|TRBJ1-1|14|TRBV7-9
TGTGCCAGCAGCTTACCCCGAAACTACACTGAAGCTTTCTTT
CASSLPRNYTEAFF
>-|TRBD1|TRBJ1-1|14|TRBV14
TGTGCCAGCAGCCGAGGACAGGGGAACACTGAAGCTTTCTTT
CASSRGQGNTEAFF
>-|-|TRBJ2-7|16|TRBV21-1
TGTGCCAGCAGCAGACACCGGGACAGGCGAACGGGCGAGCAGTACTTC
CASSRHRDRRTGEQYF
>few|-|TRBJ1-6|15|TRBV11-3
TGTGCCAGCAGCTCGGGTGGGGCGAATAATTCACCCCTCCACTTT
CASSSGGANNSPLHF
>-|TRBD1|TRBJ2-1|15|TRBV5-8
TGTGCCAGCAGCTCAGGACAGGGTGATTGGAATGAGCAGTTCTTC
CASSSGQGDWNEQFF
>-|TRBD1|TRBJ1-4|12|TRBV19
TGTGCCAGTAGTTTGGGACAGGGGGCCGGGGTTTTT
CASSLGQGAGVF
>-|TRBD2|TRBJ2-1|19|TRBV11-3
TGTGCCAGCAGCTTAGTAGAGCGGGGGGGCCCTCGCGTCTACAATGAGCAGTTCTTC
CASSLVERGGPRVYNEQFF
>-|TRBD2|TRBJ2-1|16|TRBV7-9
TGTGCCAGCAGCTTAGCGCGGGGGAGGGCCGGGAATGAGCAGTTCTTC
CASSLARGRAGNEQFF
>-|-|TRBJ1-3|16|TRBV11-1
TGTGCCAGCAGCTTAGTCCGGGGTCCCGCTGGAAACACCATATATTTT
CASSLVRGPAGNTIYF
>-|TRBD2|TRBJ2-7|19|TRBV11-1
TGTGCCAGCAGCTTTTCCGGGACTAGCGGGAGGACCAGCTCCTACGAGCAGTACTTC
CASSFSGTSGRTSSYEQYF
>-|-|TRBJ2-5|13|TRBV6-5
TGTGCCAGCAGCTCCCCCGGGGAAGAGACCCAGTACTTC
CASSSPGEETQYF
>-|TRBD1|TRBJ2-5|15|TRBV5-4
TGTGCCAGCAGCTTAGGTGGTTGGGACAGCAAGACCCAGTACTTC
CASSLGGWDSKTQYF
>few|TRBD1|TRBJ1-1|14|TRBV27
TGTGCCAGCAGACCTAGACAGGGGGCGGCTGAAGCTTTCTTT
CASRPRQGAAEAFF
>-|TRBD2|TRBJ2-2|18|TRBV7-3
TGTGCCAGCAGCTTAAGGGGGACTAGCGGGATCAACACCGGGGAGCTGTTTTTT
CASSLRGTSGINTGELFF
>-|-|TRBJ2-7|13|TRBV6-1
TGTGCCAGCAGTGAAGCGAGGGGGTCCGAGCAGTACTTC
CASSEARGSEQYF
>-|-|TRBJ1-1|15|TRBV5-1
TGCGCCAGCAGCTTGGGGTCAGGGGTGAACACTGAAGCTTTCTTT
CASSLGSGVNTEAFF
>few|-|TRBJ1-2|14|TRBV9
TGTGCCAGCAGCGTAGAGTTAACAGGGCCAGGGAACACCTTC
CASSVELTGPGNTF
>few|TRBD2|TRBJ2-1|20|TRBV27
TGTGCCAGCAGCCAAAAGGGCCCGGGACTAGCGGGGGCATTGGGACTTGAGCAGTTCTTC
CASSQKGPGLAGALGLEQFF
>-|-|TRBJ1-2|12|TRBV28
TGTGCCAGCGTAGCTGGAGACTATGGCTACACCTTC
CASVAGDYGYTF
>-|-|TRBJ2-7|12|TRBV6-6
TGTGCCAGCGCTCCCCCGGCCTACGAGCAGTACTTC
CASAPPAYEQYF
>-|-|TRBJ2-5|13|TRBV4-1
TGCGCCAGCAGCCAAGATGACTTCACGACCCAGTACTTC
CASSQDDFTTQYF
>-|TRBD1|TRBJ2-2|14|TRBV29-1
TGCAGCGGGGGACAGGGATCGACCACCGGGGAGCTGTTTTTT
CSGGQGSTTGELFF
>-|TRBD1|TRBJ1-1|13|TRBV19
TGTGCCAGTAGTATCACAGGGGCCACTGAAGCTTTCTTT
CASSITGATEAFF
>-|TRBD2|TRBJ2-1|21|TRBV9
TGTGCCAGCAGCTCGGGACTAGCGGGGGGCCAGGGGGAAACTTCCTACAATGAGCAGTTCTTC
CASSSGLAGGQGETSYNEQFF
>-|-|TRBJ1-2|14|TRBV5-4
TGTGCCAGCAGCACGGAGACGTCAAGCCTTGGCTACACCTTC
CASSTETSSLGYTF
>-|-|TRBJ1-6|14|TRBV23-1
TGCGCCAGCCGGGGGGCGCGTACGGATTCACCCCTCCACTTT
CASRGARTDSPLHF
>-|TRBD1|TRBJ1-5|15|TRBV6-1
TGTGCCAGCACTGGACAGGGGGCTGGCAATCAGCCCCAGCATTTT
CASTGQGAGNQPQHF
>-|-|TRBJ2-7|13|TRBV25-1
TGTGCCAGCATTAGTGAGGGAGGCTACGAGCAGTACTTC
CASISEGGYEQYF
>once|-|TRBJ2-7|15|TRBV7-2
TGTGCCAGCAGCTTAAATTTCGCGGCCACCTACGAGCAGTACTTC
CASSLNFAATYEQYF
>-|-|TRBJ2-1|13|TRBV7-3
TGTGCCAGCAGCTTACTAGCGCCGAATGAGCAGTTCTTC
CASSLLAPNEQFF
>few|TRBD1|TRBJ1-3|15|TRBV6-5
TGTGCCAGCAGCCGACGGGGACAGGGTTTAAACACCATATATTTT
CASSRRGQGLNTIYF
>once|-|TRBJ1-1|14|TRBV28
TGTGCCAGCACCAGGGGACCGGGACGCGCTGAAGCTTTCTTT
CASTRGPGRAEAFF
>-|-|TRBJ1-1|13|TRBV29-1
TGCAGCGCCACGTGGGGGGGTAGCACTGAAGCTTTCTTT
CSATWGGSTEAFF